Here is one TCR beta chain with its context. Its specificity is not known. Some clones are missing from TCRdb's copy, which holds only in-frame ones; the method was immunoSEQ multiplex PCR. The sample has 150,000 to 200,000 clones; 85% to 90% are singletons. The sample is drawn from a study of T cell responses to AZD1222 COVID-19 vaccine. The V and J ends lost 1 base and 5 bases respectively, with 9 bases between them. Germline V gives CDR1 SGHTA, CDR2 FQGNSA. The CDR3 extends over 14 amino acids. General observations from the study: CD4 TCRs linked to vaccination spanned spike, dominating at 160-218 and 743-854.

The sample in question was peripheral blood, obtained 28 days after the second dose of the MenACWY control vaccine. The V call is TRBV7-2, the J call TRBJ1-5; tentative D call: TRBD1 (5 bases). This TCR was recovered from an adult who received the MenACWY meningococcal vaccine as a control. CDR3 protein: CASSLEGPDQPQHF. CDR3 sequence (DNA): TGTGCCAGCAGCTTAGAGGGACCAGATCAGCCCCAGCATTTT.